This T cell receptor (beta chain) was identified in a study of PD-L1 blockade in urothelial cancer. Study-wide context: Of prior chemotherapy regimens, patients had received between 0 and 3. Blood drawn 3 weeks (second dose) and 6 weeks after treatment start was analyzed.

This CDR3 has 14 amino acids. Germline assignment: CDR1 LNHDA and CDR2 SQIVND (reference sequence). V was cut by 6 bases and J by 7 bases, with 16 bases left in between. Added to each PCR by spiking were synthetic TCR analog templates. Clones were sequenced by immunoSEQ multiplex PCR, and TCRdb holds only the in-frame ones, with some missing. Altogether roughly 120,000 clones are present, roughly 89% being singletons, with the ten largest covering more than 1.5%. Time point defined: peripheral blood 6 weeks after treatment start. The number of samples from each patient was between 1 and 8, taken pretreatment and on-treatment.

This clonotype originated in a man in his sixties with urothelial cancer. Sequencing was performed on PBMCs, taken around atezolizumab (anti-PD-L1) treatment. The chain is built from TRBV19 and TRBJ2-4, with D possibly TRBD2 on 6 matching bases. The CDR3 region is CASRGGAGGNIQYF. The CDR3 bases are TGTGCCAGTAGGGGCGGGGCAGGCGGTAACATTCAGTACTTC.